The following is a T cell receptor beta chain sequence with its context. V was shortened by 3 bases and J by 6 bases, with 12 bases between the two germline ends. CDR3 length: 15 amino acids. Germline lookup yields CDR1 MNHEY and CDR2 SMNVEV (reference sequence). This entry belongs to a study of control samples from healthy donors and cancer patients. This table comes from immunoSEQ multiplex PCR, and its TCRdb copy is limited to in-frame clones, with some not included. The table lists some 54,000 clones, approximately 96% of them singletons. The clonotype comes from a woman aged 25 to 45 in good health. The chain carries TRBV27 and TRBJ1-6; D is unclear. The sample was blood. CDR3: CASSFQLEVNSPLHF. CDR3 nucleotide sequence: TGTGCCAGCAGTTTTCAATTAGAAGTTAATTCACCCCTCCACTTT.